These T cell receptor beta chains were read from a single sample in a study of beta chain features in type 1 diabetes. Method: immunoSEQ multiplex PCR; TCRdb's copy keeps in-frame clones and lacks some. In the table there are roughly 500,000 clones, approximately 30% of which are singletons. The sample consisted of naive CD4+ T cells from blood. All receptors derive from a man aged 18 to 30 in good health. The CDR3 runs from the conserved cysteine through the conserved F or W. Fields, in order: clone size, V gene, D gene, J gene, CDR3 protein, CDR3 DNA. The D gene is left open where the match is weak. Expanded clones are given a class, and other clones once, few, many or no size at all.

-	TRBV19	-	TRBJ1-2	CASRQLAYGYTF	TGTGCCAGTAGGCAGTTAGCCTATGGCTACACCTTC
-	TRBV29-1	-	TRBJ2-3	CSGVGGIGDTQYF	TGCAGCGGTGTGGGGGGAATTGGAGATACGCAGTATTTT
-	TRBV15	-	TRBJ2-7	CATSREWPAGEQYF	TGTGCCACCAGCAGAGAGTGGCCGGCTGGCGAGCAGTACTTC
few	TRBV7-9	TRBD2	TRBJ2-5	CASSEMADSGASETQYF	TGTGCCAGCAGCGAGATGGCGGATAGCGGGGCAAGTGAGACCCAGTACTTC
-	TRBV7-9	-	TRBJ1-5	CASSLEYNQPQHF	TGTGCCAGCAGCTTAGAGTATAATCAGCCCCAGCATTTT
few	TRBV10-3	-	TRBJ2-6	CATSGTASGANVLTF	TGTGCCACAAGTGGGACGGCCTCTGGGGCCAACGTCCTGACTTTC
few	TRBV7-2	TRBD1	TRBJ2-1	CASSPQGGLSYNEQFF	TGTGCCAGCAGCCCACAGGGGGGCCTCTCCTACAATGAGCAGTTCTTC
few	TRBV27	-	TRBJ2-3	CASTAWGTQYF	TGTGCCAGCACTGCCTGGGGTACGCAGTATTTT
few	TRBV29-1	-	TRBJ2-3	CSVGTDTQYF	TGCAGCGTTGGGACAGATACGCAGTATTTT
few	TRBV7-2	-	TRBJ2-1	CASRFAGIYNEQFF	TGTGCCAGCAGGTTTGCAGGCATCTACAATGAGCAGTTCTTC
few	TRBV30	-	TRBJ2-1	CAWSPPPHEQFF	TGTGCCTGGAGTCCGCCGCCCCATGAGCAGTTCTTC
-	TRBV7-9	-	TRBJ2-7	CASSFDRTGRGLEQYF	TGTGCCAGCAGCTTCGACAGGACGGGCAGAGGGTTGGAGCAGTACTTC
few	TRBV11-2	-	TRBJ2-7	CASSFLTGPYEQYF	TGTGCCAGCAGCTTTCTGACGGGGCCCTACGAGCAGTACTTC
-	TRBV5-6	-	TRBJ1-1	CASSLEGGHTEAFF	TGTGCCAGCAGCTTGGAGGGCGGGCACACTGAAGCTTTCTTT
-	TRBV7-2	TRBD2	TRBJ2-1	CASSLLAGSSYNEQFF	TGTGCCAGCAGCCTCCTAGCGGGTAGCTCCTACAATGAGCAGTTCTTC
once	TRBV27	TRBD1	TRBJ2-3	CASSLTRQGQADTQYF	TGTGCCAGCAGTTTAACCCGACAGGGACAGGCAGATACGCAGTATTTT
few	TRBV23-1	TRBD2	TRBJ2-3	CASSQLAGRDTQYF	TGCGCCAGCAGTCAACTAGCGGGAAGAGATACGCAGTATTTT